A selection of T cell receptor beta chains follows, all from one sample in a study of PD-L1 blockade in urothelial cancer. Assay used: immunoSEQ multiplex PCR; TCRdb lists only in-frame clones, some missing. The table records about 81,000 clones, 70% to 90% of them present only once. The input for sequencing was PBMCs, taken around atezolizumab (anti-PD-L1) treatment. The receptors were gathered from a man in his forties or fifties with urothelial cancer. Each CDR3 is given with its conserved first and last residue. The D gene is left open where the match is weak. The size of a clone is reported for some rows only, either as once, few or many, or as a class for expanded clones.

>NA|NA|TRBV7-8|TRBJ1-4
TGTGCCAGCAGCTTAGCGCCGGCCAGAGGCGTTGAAAAACTGTTTTTT
CASSLAPARGVEKLFF
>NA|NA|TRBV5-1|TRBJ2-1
TGCGCCAGCAGCTTACCAGGGGACAATGAGCAGTTCTTC
CASSLPGDNEQFF
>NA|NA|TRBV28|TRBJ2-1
TGTGCCAGCAGTTTCCGTAATGAGCAGTTCTTC
CASSFRNEQFF
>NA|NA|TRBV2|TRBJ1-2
TGTGCCAGCCAGGGCGCGGGGACCTATGGCTACACCTTC
CASQGAGTYGYTF
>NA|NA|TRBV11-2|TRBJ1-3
TGTGCCAGCAGCTTCGACTACGGCAGTCTAAACACCATATATTTT
CASSFDYGSLNTIYF
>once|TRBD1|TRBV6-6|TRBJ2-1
TGTGCCAGCAAGGGAAGGCGGGGACAGGGTTACAATGAGCAGTTCTTC
CASKGRRGQGYNEQFF
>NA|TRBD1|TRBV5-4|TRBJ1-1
TGTGCCAGCAGGGGGGACAGGGGCTGGAACACTGAAGCTTTCTTT
CASRGDRGWNTEAFF
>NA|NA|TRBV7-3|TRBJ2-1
TGTGCCAGCAGTTATACAGGGACCACGACCGGTGAGCAGTTCTTC
CASSYTGTTTGEQFF
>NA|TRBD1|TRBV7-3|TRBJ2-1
TGTGCCAGCAGCTCCGGGACAGGGAGCCACAATGAGCAGTTCTTC
CASSSGTGSHNEQFF
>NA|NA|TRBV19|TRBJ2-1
TGTGCCAGTAGTATAAGGCTGGGGGGAAGCTCCTACAATGAGCAGTTCTTC
CASSIRLGGSSYNEQFF
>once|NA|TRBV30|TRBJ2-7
TGTGCCTGGAGTCCGAGGGTACGATACGAGCAGTACTTC
CAWSPRVRYEQYF
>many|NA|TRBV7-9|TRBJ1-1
TGTGCCAGCACCTATGAGGGTAACACTGAAGCTTTCTTT
CASTYEGNTEAFF